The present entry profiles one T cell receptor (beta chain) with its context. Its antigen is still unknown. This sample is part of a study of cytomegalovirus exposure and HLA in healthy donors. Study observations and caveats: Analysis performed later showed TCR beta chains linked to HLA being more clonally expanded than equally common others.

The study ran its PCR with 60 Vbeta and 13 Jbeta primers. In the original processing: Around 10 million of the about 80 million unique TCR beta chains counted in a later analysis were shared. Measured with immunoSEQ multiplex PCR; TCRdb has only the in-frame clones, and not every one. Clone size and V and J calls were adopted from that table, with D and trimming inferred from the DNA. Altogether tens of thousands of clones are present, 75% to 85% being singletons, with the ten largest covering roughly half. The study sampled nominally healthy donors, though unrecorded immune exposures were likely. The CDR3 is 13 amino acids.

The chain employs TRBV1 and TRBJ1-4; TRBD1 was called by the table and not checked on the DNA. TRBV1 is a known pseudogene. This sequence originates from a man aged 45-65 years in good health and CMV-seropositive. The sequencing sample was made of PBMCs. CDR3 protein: CTSRRQTNEKLFF. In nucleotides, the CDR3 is TGCACCAGCAGGAGACAGACTAATGAAAAACTGTTTTTT.